Below, 20 T cell receptor beta chains from the same sample are listed, as sequenced in a study of cytomegalovirus exposure and HLA in healthy donors listed by TCRdb under 2017. Library generation was performed with the immunoSEQ multiplex PCR assay. For the multiplex PCR, a mixture combining 60 forward primers for TCR Vbeta segments and 13 reverse primers for TCR Jbeta segments was used. The table was pulled from immuneACCESS by TCRdb, which kept in-frame rearrangements only. Such tables lose some clones; where checked, under half of the loss comes from unresolved V genes, and the rest has no known cause. The table held for this sample gives 45,000 to 60,000 clones. In total, the top ten clones hold approximately 2.2% of the sample. The material sequenced was PBMCs. Every receptor here comes from a female donor in good health and CMV-seronegative.

The J gene is TRBJ1-1, the V gene TRBV6-1, with D possibly being TRBD1 (5 bases). Trimming cost V 6 bases and J 5 bases, with 13 bases left between them. Germline V gene sequence: CDR1 MNHNS, CDR2 SASEGT. The CDR3 is 13 amino acids. The CDR3 here is CASSRYQGTEAFF. CDR3 coding DNA: TGTGCCAGCAGCCGATACCAGGGAACTGAAGCTTTCTTT.

The rearrangement uses TRBV7-9 and TRBJ2-3; D is possibly TRBD2 (6 bases). V lost 3 bases and J lost 2, with 9 bases in between. The CDR3 runs 14 residues. Germline values: CDR1 SEHNR, CDR2 FQNEAQ (reference sequence). CDR3 protein: CASSFGGATDTQYF. The CDR3 DNA sequence: TGTGCCAGCAGCTTCGGCGGGGCCACAGATACGCAGTATTTT.

This rearrangement joins TRBV10-3 to TRBJ2-5; tentatively, D is TRBD2 (6 bases). The CDR3 totals 16 residues. V was trimmed by 4 bases and J by 1 base, leaving 16 bases between them. CDR1 and CDR2 from the germline V gene are ENHRY and SYGVKD. CDR3 in DNA: TGTGCCATCAGTGTAGCTGGGACTCGACTCCAAGAGACCCAGTACTTC. Translation: CAISVAGTRLQETQYF.

In nucleotides, the CDR3 is TGTGCCAGCAGCCTAGGGGACAGGGGGTACGAGCAGTACTTC. It yields the protein CASSLGDRGYEQYF. This chain links TRBV7-2 with TRBJ2-7; 11 bases are shared with TRBD1. The CDR3 has 14 residues. Trimming took 5 bases from V and 4 from J; bases not matched to a gene: 4. From germline, CDR1 is SGHTA and CDR2 FQGNSA. The full variable domain, with the rest looked up from reference TRBV7-2 and TRBJ2-7, is GAGVSQSPSNKVTEKGKDVELRCDPISGHTALYWYRQSLGQGLEFLIYFQGNSAPDKSGLPSDRFSAERTGGSVSTLTIQRTQQEDSAVYLCASSLGDRGYEQYFGPGTRLTVT.

Turning to this clone: A junction boundary mismatches the germline segment, possibly from a read error. Distinct nucleotide sequences in the sample also encode this CDR3. This rearrangement joins TRBV30 to TRBJ2-7, with a tentative D call TRBD2 (5 bases). The CDR3 is 13 amino acids. Germline lookup yields CDR1 GTSNPN and CDR2 SVGIG (reference sequence). Here the CDR3 reads CAWSKRSPYEQYF. As DNA, the CDR3 is TGTGCCTGGAGTAAGCGGAGCCCCTACGAGCAATACTTC.

J is TRBJ1-3 and V is TRBV9, with a tentative D call TRBD1 (5 bases). There are 15 residues in the CDR3. Trimming left V 2 bases short and J 3 bases short, with 12 bases between. The V gene's germline CDR1 is SGDLS and CDR2 YYNGEE. CDR3 coding DNA: TGTGCCAGCAGCGTCGGGGGGAATAGTGGAAACACCATATATTTT. It codes for CASSVGGNSGNTIYF. The entire variable domain, with the rest obtained from reference TRBV9 and TRBJ1-3, is as follows: DSGVTQTPKHLITATGQRVTLRCSPRSGDLSVYWYQQSLDQGLQFLIQYYNGEERAKGNILERFSAQQFPDLHSELNLSSLELGDSALYFCASSVGGNSGNTIYFGEGSWLTVV.

The rearrangement joins TRBV12-5 to TRBJ2-1, with TRBD2 as a possible D gene (6 bases). The CDR3 loop spans 15 amino acids. The V end was cut by 0 bases, the J end by 6 bases, with 12 bases between. Per germline, CDR1 LGHNT and CDR2 FRNRAP. CDR3 bases: TGTGCTAGTGGTTTGGTACTGGCGGAGGGCAATGAGCAGTTCTTC. Translation: CASGLVLAEGNEQFF.

The V gene is TRBV5-1, the J gene TRBJ1-5; D possibly corresponds to TRBD1 (5 bases). In germline, CDR1 is SGHRS, CDR2 YFSETQ. The CDR3 runs to 14 residues. V dropped 5 bases and J dropped 4 bases, with 13 bases sitting between them. The CDR3 protein is CASSWGAGNQPQHF. CDR3 in DNA: TGCGCCAGCAGTTGGGGCGCCGGGAATCAGCCCCAGCATTTT.

This rearrangement joins TRBV5-1 to TRBJ1-1; D perhaps matches TRBD1 (5 bases). Deletions cut 3 bases from V and 1 base from J, with 19 bases between. CDR3 length equals 17 residues. The germline CDR1 and CDR2 sequences are SGHRS and YFSETQ. Here the CDR3 reads CASSSLAGRDKNTEAFF. For the CDR3, the DNA is TGCGCCAGCAGCTCCCTGGCAGGGCGGGATAAGAACACTGAAGCTTTCTTT.

The chain recombines TRBV6-5 with TRBJ1-3; D might be TRBD1 (6 bases). Looked up from germline, CDR1 is MNHEY and CDR2 is SVGAGI. V was trimmed by 6 bases and J by 0 bases, leaving 9 bases between them. This CDR3 spans 14 amino acids. In nucleotides, the CDR3 is TGTGCCAGCAGGAACAGGGTCTCTGGAAACACCATATATTTT. Its translation is CASRNRVSGNTIYF.

The V gene is TRBV9, the J gene TRBJ2-2; the D gene is possibly TRBD2 (5 bases). Trimming left V 0 bases short and J 0 bases short, with 9 bases between. Germline values: CDR1 SGDLS, CDR2 YYNGEE. The CDR3 is made up of 16 amino acids. The CDR3 nucleotides read TGTGCCAGCAGCGTAGACCCGGGGACGAACACCGGGGAGCTGTTTTTT. Amino acid sequence: CASSVDPGTNTGELFF.

V and J are TRBV30 and TRBJ2-1, with TRBD2 identical over 11 bases. Germline-derived CDR1 and CDR2 are GTSNPN and SVGIG (reference sequence). Unmatched junction bases numbered 4, after V lost 3 bases and J lost 9 bases. The length of the CDR3 is 13 residues. CDR3 nucleotides: TGTGCCTGGAGACTAGCGGGAGAAAGTGAGCAGTTCTTC. This gives the protein CAWRLAGESEQFF.

This sequence joins TRBV5-6 and TRBJ1-4; 9 bases agree with TRBD1. CDR3 size: 15 residues. The V gene end was trimmed by 1 base and the J gene end by 5 bases; junction bases not matched to a gene: 3. Per the germline V gene, CDR1 is SGHDT and CDR2 is YYEEEE. The CDR3 DNA reads TGTGCCAGCAGCTTGACGACAGGGGGAAATGAAAAACTGTTTTTT. Protein: CASSLTTGGNEKLFF.

This chain uses TRBV6-5 with TRBJ2-3; D ambiguous. Germline CDR1 MNHEY, CDR2 SVGAGI. V lost 3 bases, J lost 2 bases, and 9 bases lay in between. The CDR3 has 14 residues. CDR3 sequence reads: CASSYRRYTDTQYF. The CDR3 nucleotides read TGTGCCAGCAGTTATCGGCGGTACACAGATACGCAGTATTTT.

The chain employs TRBV11-3 and TRBJ2-1; 7 positions match TRBD2. V lost 8 bases to trimming and J lost 8 bases; unmatched junction nucleotides: 12. Germline V CDR1 and CDR2: SGHNT, YENEEA. The CDR3 sequence is 14 residues long. CDR3 loop: CASRRGGDIHEQFF. In DNA form, the CDR3 reads TGTGCCAGCCGGCGCGGGGGTGACATCCATGAGCAGTTCTTC.

The chain joins TRBV7-9 to TRBJ1-3; D uncertain. Trimming stripped 5 bases from V and 4 bases from J, with 6 bases between. CDR3 length: 12 amino acids. CDR1 is SEHNR, CDR2 FQNEAQ, per germline (reference sequence). The CDR3 reads CASSTQGNTIYF. CDR3 DNA: TGTGCCAGCAGCACACAGGGAAACACCATATATTTT.

V gene TRBV20-1 combines with J gene TRBJ2-7; the D gene is possibly TRBD2 (6 bases). CDR1 is DFQATT, CDR2 SNEGSKA, per germline (reference sequence). The CDR3 length is 10 residues. V lost 5 bases to trimming and J lost 6 bases, with 8 bases between them. CDR3 coding DNA: TGCAGTGCTGGAGGGGCCGAGCAGTACTTC. Translation: CSAGGAEQYF.

The chain recombines TRBV6-1 with TRBJ1-2; 7 bases are shared with TRBD1. V gave up 2 bases and J gave up 2 bases; unmatched junction bases: 5. The CDR3 contains 15 residues. Looked up from germline, CDR1 is MNHNS and CDR2 is SASEGT. CDR3 coding DNA: TGTGCCAGCAGTGAATTTGGGACAGCGAACTATGGCTACACCTTC. It codes for CASSEFGTANYGYTF.

The V and J genes are TRBV5-6 and TRBJ1-4, with D hard to call. Germline V lookup: CDR1 SGHDT, CDR2 YYEEEE. The CDR3 runs to 12 residues. V was shortened by 3 bases and J by 5 bases, with 5 bases between the two germline ends. The CDR3 DNA follows: TGTGCCAGCAGCTCCCAAAATGAAAAACTGTTTTTT. Translation: CASSSQNEKLFF.

The V call is TRBV6-1, the J call TRBJ1-2; D remains ambiguous. Per the germline V gene, CDR1 is MNHNS and CDR2 is SASEGT. Trimming shortened V by 0 bases and J by 8 bases, and 10 bases separated the two germline ends. CDR3 size: 13 residues. The CDR3 bases are TGTGCCAGCAGTGAAGCGCTTCGGGTGGGCTACACCTTC. Amino acid sequence: CASSEALRVGYTF.